This entry concerns a single TCR beta chain. TCRdb's copy holds only in-frame clones and misses some; the assay was immunoSEQ multiplex PCR. The profile shows 50,000 to 60,000 clones, about 88% of them singletons. The sample belongs to a study of PD-L1 blockade in urothelial cancer. Time point described: peripheral blood 6 weeks after treatment start. Sequencing was performed on PBMCs, taken around atezolizumab (anti-PD-L1) treatment. The receptor was derived from a man aged 60 to 75 with urothelial cancer.

CDR3 sequence (DNA): TGCGCCAGCAGCTTGGGGCACGTCGGGGAGCTGTTTTTT. As protein: CASSLGHVGELFF. The V gene is TRBV5-1, the J gene TRBJ2-2, with unresolved D. V shed 0 bases and J shed 7 bases, with 7 bases lying between them. The germline CDR1 and CDR2 sequences are SGHRS and YFSETQ. The CDR3 consists of 13 residues.